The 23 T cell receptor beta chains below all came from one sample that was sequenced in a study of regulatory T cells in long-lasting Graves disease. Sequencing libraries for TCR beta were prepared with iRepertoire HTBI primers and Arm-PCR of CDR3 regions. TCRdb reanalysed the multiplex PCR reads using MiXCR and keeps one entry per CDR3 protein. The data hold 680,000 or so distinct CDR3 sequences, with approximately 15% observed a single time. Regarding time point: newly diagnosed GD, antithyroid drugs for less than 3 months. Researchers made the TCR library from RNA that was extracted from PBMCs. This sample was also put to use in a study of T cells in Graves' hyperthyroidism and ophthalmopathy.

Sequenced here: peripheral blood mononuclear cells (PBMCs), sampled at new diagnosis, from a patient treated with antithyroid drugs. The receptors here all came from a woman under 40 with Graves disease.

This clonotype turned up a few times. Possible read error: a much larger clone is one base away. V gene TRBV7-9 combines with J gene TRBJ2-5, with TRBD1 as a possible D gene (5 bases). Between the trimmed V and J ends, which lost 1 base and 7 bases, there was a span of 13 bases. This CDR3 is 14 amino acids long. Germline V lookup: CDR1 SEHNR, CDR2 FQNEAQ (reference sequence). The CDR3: CASSLEGVRGTQYF. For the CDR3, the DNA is TGTGCCAGCAGCTTAGAAGGGGTAAGGGGGACCCAGTACTTC. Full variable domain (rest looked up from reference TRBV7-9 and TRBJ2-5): DTGVSQNPRHKITKRGQNVTFRCDPISEHNRLYWYRQTLGQGPEFLTYFQNEAQLEKSRLLSDRFSAERPKGSFSTLEIQRTEQGDSAMYLCASSLEGVRGTQYFGPGTRLLVL.

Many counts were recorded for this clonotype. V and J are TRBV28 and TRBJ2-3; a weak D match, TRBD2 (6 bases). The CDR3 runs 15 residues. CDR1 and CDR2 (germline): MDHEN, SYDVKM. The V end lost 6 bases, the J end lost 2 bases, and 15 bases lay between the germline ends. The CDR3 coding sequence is TGTGCCAGCAGAGGAGCGGGCGTTAACACAGATACGCAGTATTTT. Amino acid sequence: CASRGAGVNTDTQYF.

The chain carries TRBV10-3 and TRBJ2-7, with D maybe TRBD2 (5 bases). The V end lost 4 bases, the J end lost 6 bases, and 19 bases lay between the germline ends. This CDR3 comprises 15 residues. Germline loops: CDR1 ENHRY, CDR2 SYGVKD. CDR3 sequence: CAISGGERALGEQYF. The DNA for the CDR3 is TGTGCCATCAGTGGGGGAGAAAGGGCTCTGGGCGAGCAGTACTTC.

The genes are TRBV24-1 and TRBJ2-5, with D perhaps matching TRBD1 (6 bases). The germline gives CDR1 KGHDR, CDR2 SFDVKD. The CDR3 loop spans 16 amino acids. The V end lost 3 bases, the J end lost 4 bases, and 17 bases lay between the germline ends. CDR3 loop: CATSDTRPGQRETQYF. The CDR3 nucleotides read TGTGCCACCAGTGATACCCGACCGGGACAAAGAGAGACCCAGTACTTC.

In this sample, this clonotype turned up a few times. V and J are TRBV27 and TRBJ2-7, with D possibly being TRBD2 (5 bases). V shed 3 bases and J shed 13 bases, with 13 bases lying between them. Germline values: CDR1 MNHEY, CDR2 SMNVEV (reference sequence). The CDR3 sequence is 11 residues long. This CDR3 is CASSFDRERYF. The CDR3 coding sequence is TGTGCCAGCAGTTTCGATAGGGAGAGATACTTC.

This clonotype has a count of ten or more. Here the CDR3 reads CASSDGTSGRVGNTGELFF. The CDR3 DNA is TGTGCCAGCAGTGATGGAACTAGCGGGAGGGTAGGAAACACCGGGGAGCTGTTTTTT. The genes are TRBV2 and TRBJ2-2, with 13 bases aligning to TRBD2. Looked up from germline, CDR1 is SNHLY and CDR2 is FYNNEI. V shed 3 bases and J 2 bases; nucleotides not matched to a gene: 9. The CDR3 has 19 amino acids.

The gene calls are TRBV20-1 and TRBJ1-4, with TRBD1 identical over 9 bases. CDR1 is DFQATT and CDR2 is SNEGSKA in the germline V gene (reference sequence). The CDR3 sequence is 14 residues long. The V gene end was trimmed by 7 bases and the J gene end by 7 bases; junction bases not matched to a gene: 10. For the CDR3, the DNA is TGCAGTGTCTATACAGGGGGCGCGGGTGAAAAACTGTTTTTT. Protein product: CSVYTGGAGEKLFF.

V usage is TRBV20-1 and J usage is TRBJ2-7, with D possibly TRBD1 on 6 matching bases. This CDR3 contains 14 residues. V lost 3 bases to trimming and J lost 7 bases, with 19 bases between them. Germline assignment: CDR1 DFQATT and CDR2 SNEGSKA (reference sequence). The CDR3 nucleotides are TGCAGTGCTAGGGGGGCGCGAACGGGATATGAGCAGTACTTC. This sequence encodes CSARGARTGYEQYF.

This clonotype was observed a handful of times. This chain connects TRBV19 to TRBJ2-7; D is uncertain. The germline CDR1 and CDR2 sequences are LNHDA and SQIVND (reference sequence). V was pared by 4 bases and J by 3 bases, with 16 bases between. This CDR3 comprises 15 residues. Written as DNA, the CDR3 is TGTGCCAGTAGTAAAAACAATCTTGGAAACTACGAGCAGTACTTC. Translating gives CASSKNNLGNYEQYF.

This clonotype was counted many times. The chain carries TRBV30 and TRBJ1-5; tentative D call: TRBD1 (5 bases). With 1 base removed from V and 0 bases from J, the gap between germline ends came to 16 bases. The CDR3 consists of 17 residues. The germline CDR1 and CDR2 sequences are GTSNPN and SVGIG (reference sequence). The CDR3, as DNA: TGTGCCTGGAGTGAAGGGGTAGGACACCTTAGCAATCAGCCCCAGCATTTT. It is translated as CAWSEGVGHLSNQPQHF. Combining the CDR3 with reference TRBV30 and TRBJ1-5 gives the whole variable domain SQTIHQWPATLVQPVGSPLSLECTVEGTSNPNLYWYRQAAGRGLQLLFYSVGIGQISSEVPQNLSASRPQDRQFILSSKKLLLSDSGFYLCAWSEGVGHLSNQPQHFGDGTRLSIL.

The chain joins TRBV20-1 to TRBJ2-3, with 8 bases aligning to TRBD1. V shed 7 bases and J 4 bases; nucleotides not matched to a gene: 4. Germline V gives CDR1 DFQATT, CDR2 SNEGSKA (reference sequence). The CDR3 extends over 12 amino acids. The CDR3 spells CSGGQGADTQYF. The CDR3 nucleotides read TGCAGTGGTGGACAGGGCGCAGATACGCAGTATTTT.

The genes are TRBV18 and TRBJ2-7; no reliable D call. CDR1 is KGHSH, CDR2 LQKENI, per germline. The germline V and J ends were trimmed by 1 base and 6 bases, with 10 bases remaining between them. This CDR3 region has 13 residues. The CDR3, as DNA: TGTGCCAGCTCACCACGGGCAGGCGGCGAGCAGTACTTC. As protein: CASSPRAGGEQYF. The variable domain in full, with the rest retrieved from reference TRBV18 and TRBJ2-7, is NAGVMQNPRHLVRRRGQEARLRCSPMKGHSHVYWYRQLPEEGLKFMVYLQKENIIDESGMPKERFSAEFPKEGPSILRIQQVVRGDSAAYFCASSPRAGGEQYFGPGTRLTVT.

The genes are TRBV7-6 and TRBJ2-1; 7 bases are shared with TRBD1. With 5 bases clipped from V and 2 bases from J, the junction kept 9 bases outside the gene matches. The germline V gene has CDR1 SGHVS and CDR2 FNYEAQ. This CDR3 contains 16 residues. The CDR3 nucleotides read TGTGCCAGCAGCCCTACCCGGGACAGAGCCTACAATGAGCAGTTCTTC. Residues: CASSPTRDRAYNEQFF.

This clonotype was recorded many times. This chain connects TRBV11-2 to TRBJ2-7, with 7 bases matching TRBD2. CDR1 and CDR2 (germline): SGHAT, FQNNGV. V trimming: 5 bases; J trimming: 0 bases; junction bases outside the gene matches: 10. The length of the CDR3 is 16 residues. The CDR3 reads CASSPSGGKSSYEQYF. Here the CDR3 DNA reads TGTGCCAGCAGCCCTTCCGGGGGGAAGAGCTCCTACGAGCAGTACTTC.

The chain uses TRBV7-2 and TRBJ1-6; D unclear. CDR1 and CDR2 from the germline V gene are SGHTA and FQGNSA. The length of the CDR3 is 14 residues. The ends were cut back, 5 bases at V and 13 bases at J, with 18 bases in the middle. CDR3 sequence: CASSPPVGPFPLHF. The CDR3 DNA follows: TGTGCCAGCAGCCCGCCTGTAGGGCCCTTCCCCCTCCACTTT.

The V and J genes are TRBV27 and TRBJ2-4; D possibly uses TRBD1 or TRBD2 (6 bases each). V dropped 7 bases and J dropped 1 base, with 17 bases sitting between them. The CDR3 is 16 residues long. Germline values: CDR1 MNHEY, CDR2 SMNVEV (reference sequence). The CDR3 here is CASKTYREAAKNIQYF. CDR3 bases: TGTGCCAGCAAAACGTACAGGGAGGCGGCCAAAAACATTCAGTACTTC.

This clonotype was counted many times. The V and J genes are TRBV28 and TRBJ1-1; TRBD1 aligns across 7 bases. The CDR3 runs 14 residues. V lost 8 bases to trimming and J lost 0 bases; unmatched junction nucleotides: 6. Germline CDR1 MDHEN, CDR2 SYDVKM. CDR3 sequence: CASGPDRMNTEAFF. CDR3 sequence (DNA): TGTGCCAGCGGACCGGACAGGATGAACACTGAAGCTTTCTTT.

The CDR3 DNA sequence: TGTGCCAGCAGCCCCGGGGGACAGGGGCCTTCCTACGAGCAGTACTTC. Encoded protein: CASSPGGQGPSYEQYF. The gene calls are TRBV4-2 and TRBJ2-7; TRBD1 matches 10 bases. V dropped 4 bases and J dropped 1; count of bases not matched to a gene: 7. Germline lookup yields CDR1 LGHNA and CDR2 YNFKEQ. The CDR3 contains 16 residues.

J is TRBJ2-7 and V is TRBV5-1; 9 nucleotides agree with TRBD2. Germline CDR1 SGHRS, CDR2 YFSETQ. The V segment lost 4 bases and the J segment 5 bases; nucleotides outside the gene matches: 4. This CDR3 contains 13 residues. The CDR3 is CASSPGLAHEQYF. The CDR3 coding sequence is TGCGCCAGCAGCCCGGGACTAGCCCACGAGCAGTACTTC. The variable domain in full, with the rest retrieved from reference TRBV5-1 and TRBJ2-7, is KAGVTQTPRYLIKTRGQQVTLSCSPISGHRSVSWYQQTPGQGLQFLFEYFSETQRNKGNFPGRFSGRQFSNSRSEMNVSTLELGDSALYLCASSPGLAHEQYFGPGTRLTVT.

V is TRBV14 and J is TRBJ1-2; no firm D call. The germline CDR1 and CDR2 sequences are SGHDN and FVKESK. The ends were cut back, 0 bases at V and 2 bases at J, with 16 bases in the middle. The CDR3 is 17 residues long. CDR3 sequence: CASSQDWFRGGNYGYTF. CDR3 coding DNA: TGTGCCAGCAGCCAAGACTGGTTTAGAGGCGGGAACTATGGCTACACCTTC.

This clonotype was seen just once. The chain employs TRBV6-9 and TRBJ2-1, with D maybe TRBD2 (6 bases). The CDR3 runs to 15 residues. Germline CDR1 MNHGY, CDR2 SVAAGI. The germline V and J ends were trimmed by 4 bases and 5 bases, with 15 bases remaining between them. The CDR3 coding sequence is TGTGCCAGCAGTTTTACGGGGGTTGAAAACAATGAGCAGTTCTTC. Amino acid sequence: CASSFTGVENNEQFF.

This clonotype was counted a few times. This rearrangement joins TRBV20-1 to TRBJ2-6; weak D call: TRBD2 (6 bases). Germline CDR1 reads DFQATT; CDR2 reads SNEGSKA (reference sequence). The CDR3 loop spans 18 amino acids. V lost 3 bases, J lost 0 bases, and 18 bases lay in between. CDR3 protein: CSASQDSGSYSGANVLTF. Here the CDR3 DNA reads TGCAGTGCTAGTCAAGATAGCGGTTCCTACTCTGGGGCCAACGTCCTGACTTTC.

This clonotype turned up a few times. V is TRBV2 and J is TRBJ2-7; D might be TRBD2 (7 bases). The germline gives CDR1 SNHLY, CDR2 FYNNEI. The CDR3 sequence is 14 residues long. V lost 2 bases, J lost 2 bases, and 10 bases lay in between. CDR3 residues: CASSEWGGPYEQYF. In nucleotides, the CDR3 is TGTGCCAGCAGTGAATGGGGGGGCCCCTACGAGCAGTACTTC.